A selection of T cell receptor beta chains follows, all from one sample in a study of cytomegalovirus exposure and HLA in healthy donors. The method was immunoSEQ multiplex PCR; TCRdb's version includes in-frame clones alone and lacks a portion of them. Found here are more than 60,000 clones; the top ten clones hold more than 15%. The sequenced sample was PBMCs. The receptor set was obtained from a boy between 10 and 17 years old in good health and CMV-seronegative. Each CDR3 is given with its conserved first and last residue. Fields, in order: J gene, V gene, D gene, CDR3 protein, CDR3 DNA. A D gene is named only where the DNA matches it firmly.

>TRBJ2-2|TRBV29-1|.
CSVSGGPNTGELFF
TGCAGCGTTTCCGGGGGACCGAACACCGGGGAGCTGTTTTTT
>TRBJ2-3|TRBV19|.
CASSIWNRSTDTQYF
TGTGCCAGTAGTATCTGGAACAGAAGCACAGATACGCAGTATTTT
>TRBJ2-2|TRBV5-1|.
CASSLGAGSAGELFF
TGCGCCAGCAGCTTGGGGGCGGGGTCGGCCGGGGAGCTGTTTTTT
>TRBJ2-1|TRBV6-5|TRBD2
CASSYLSSGGNNEQFF
TGTGCCAGCAGTTACTTGTCTAGCGGGGGTAACAATGAGCAGTTCTTC
>TRBJ1-5|TRBV7-9|.
CASSPAGGGQPQHF
TGTGCCAGCAGCCCAGCGGGAGGTGGACAGCCCCAGCATTTT
>TRBJ2-5|TRBV4-2|TRBD2
CASSRELAGAETQYF
TGTGCCAGCAGCCGCGAGCTAGCGGGAGCAGAGACCCAGTACTTC
>TRBJ1-2|TRBV6-5|.
CASSSPGRQGNYGYTF
TGTGCCAGCAGTTCCCCCGGGCGGCAGGGGAACTATGGCTACACCTTC
>TRBJ1-2|TRBV29-1|TRBD1
CSVRQGDLYGYTF
TGCAGCGTAAGACAGGGGGACCTCTATGGCTACACCTTC
>TRBJ1-5|TRBV6-5|.
CASSSRGFNQPQHF
TGTGCCAGCAGTTCCCGGGGATTCAATCAGCCCCAGCATTTT
>TRBJ1-4|TRBV11-2|.
CASSLFGPGTPNEKLFF
TGTGCCAGCAGCTTATTTGGCCCCGGGACACCTAATGAAAAACTGTTTTTT
>TRBJ1-4|TRBV7-9|.
CASSLGVPELFF
TGTGCCAGCAGCTTAGGAGTCCCGGAACTGTTTTTT
>TRBJ2-1|TRBV4-1|.
CASSQVGTDEQFF
TGCGCCAGCAGCCAAGTGGGGACTGATGAGCAGTTCTTC
>TRBJ1-2|TRBV29-1|.
CSVAPTVPSGYTF
TGCAGCGTTGCCCCGACAGTTCCGAGTGGCTACACCTTC
>TRBJ1-6|TRBV2|TRBD1
CASIPGQPNSPLHF
TGTGCCAGCATACCGGGACAGCCTAATTCACCCCTCCACTTT
>TRBJ2-7|TRBV5-1|.
CASQGVHAYEQYF
TGCGCTAGTCAGGGCGTTCACGCCTACGAGCAGTACTTC
>TRBJ1-6|TRBV9|.
CASSAAQGQSPLHF
TGTGCCAGCAGCGCCGCCCAGGGGCAGTCACCCCTCCACTTT
>TRBJ1-2|TRBV7-2|.
CASSLYSSAGTNYGYTF
TGTGCCAGCAGCTTATATAGTTCTGCAGGGACTAACTATGGCTACACCTTC
>TRBJ1-1|TRBV19|TRBD1
CASSATGGTEAFF
TGTGCCAGTAGTGCGACAGGGGGTACTGAAGCTTTCTTT
>TRBJ2-2|TRBV4-3|TRBD1
CASSPTGGSTGELFF
TGCGCCAGCAGCCCTACAGGGGGCAGCACCGGGGAGCTGTTTTTT
>TRBJ1-1|TRBV6-5|.
CASSYRDRSTEAFF
TGTGCCAGCAGTTACCGAGACAGGAGTACTGAAGCTTTCTTT
>TRBJ1-1|TRBV18|TRBD1
CASSPPGTGFSSEAFF
TGTGCCAGCTCACCACCGGGGACAGGGTTTTCGTCAGAAGCTTTCTTT
>TRBJ1-5|TRBV6-1|.
CASSTQGGEYQPQHF
TGTGCCAGCAGCACTCAAGGAGGGGAGTATCAGCCCCAGCATTTT
>TRBJ1-1|TRBV28|.
CASSFWTAEAFF
TGTGCCAGCAGTTTCTGGACAGCTGAAGCTTTCTTT
>TRBJ1-1|TRBV7-9|.
CASSLSTEAFF
TGTGCCAGCAGCTTGAGCACTGAAGCTTTCTTT
>TRBJ2-1|TRBV10-3|TRBD2
CAISEITSGFYNEQFF
TGTGCCATCAGTGAAATAACTAGCGGATTCTACAATGAGCAGTTCTTC
>TRBJ1-5|TRBV27|.
CASSFWGGNQPQHF
TGTGCCAGCAGTTTTTGGGGGGGCAATCAGCCCCAGCATTTT
>TRBJ2-3|TRBV19|.
CASSIGLARTGTDTQYF
TGTGCCAGTAGTATAGGGCTAGCGCGTACGGGCACAGATACGCAGTATTTT
>TRBJ1-1|TRBV6-6|.
CAGGGGSSNTEAFF
TGTGCTGGGGGGGGAGGCAGCAGTAACACTGAAGCTTTCTTT
>TRBJ1-2|TRBV29-1|.
CSVDSGGRDGYTF
TGCAGCGTTGATTCGGGGGGCAGGGATGGCTACACCTTC
>TRBJ1-1|TRBV5-5|.
CASSLGTDTEAFF
TGTGCCAGCAGCTTGGGAACAGACACTGAAGCTTTCTTT
>TRBJ2-1|TRBV6-1|.
CASTSAPGSLNEQFF
TGTGCCAGCACGTCTGCCCCGGGATCATTGAATGAGCAGTTCTTC
>TRBJ2-7|TRBV29-1|TRBD1
CSVEGDRGIYEQYF
TGCAGCGTTGAAGGTGACAGGGGAATCTACGAGCAGTACTTC
>TRBJ1-2|TRBV2|.
CASELVGYTF
TGTGCCTCCGAGTTGGTGGGCTACACCTTC
>TRBJ1-2|TRBV6-1|.
CASSESGLSTDGYTF
TGTGCCAGCAGTGAATCGGGACTCTCAACCGATGGCTACACCTTC
>TRBJ1-2|TRBV2|TRBD1
CASNVQGAYGYTF
TGTGCCAGCAACGTACAGGGGGCGTATGGCTACACCTTC
>TRBJ2-3|TRBV6-5|.
CASRTLTDTQYF
TGTGCCAGCAGGACTCTCACAGATACGCAGTATTTT
>TRBJ2-7|TRBV7-8|TRBD2
CASSPRTSGRPPYEQYF
TGTGCCAGCAGCCCGCGGACTAGCGGGAGGCCCCCCTACGAGCAGTACTTC